This T cell receptor (beta chain) came from a study of cytomegalovirus exposure and HLA in healthy donors. The donors were members of the validation cohort comprising about 120 subjects, separate from the approximately 700-subject first cohort. As regards this clone: Its antigen is unidentified.

Germline CDR1 and CDR2: GTSNPN and SVGIG (reference sequence). The trim removed 2 bases at V and 6 bases at J, leaving 6 bases unmatched. CDR3 length: 16 amino acids. Assay: immunoSEQ multiplex PCR; the TCRdb copy retains only in-frame clones and omits some. The sample records 200,000 to 300,000 clones, approximately 86% being singletons. General study findings and limits: Many donors shared some public TCRs, even though most TCR sequences were rare. In a later analysis, first-cohort TCR clusters were found to tend to co-occur in the 130 or so validation repertoires.

This clonotype originated in a woman in her twenties or thirties in good health and CMV-seropositive. What was sequenced was PBMCs. The gene calls are TRBV30 and TRBJ2-3; TRBD2 matches 15 bases. The CDR3 loop reads CAWSPGLAGGMDTQYF. The DNA of the CDR3 is TGTGCCTGGAGTCCCGGACTAGCGGGAGGGATGGATACGCAGTATTTT.